Following are 3 T cell receptor beta chains from one sample sequenced in a study of blood T cell repertoires in COVID-19. Method: immunoSEQ multiplex PCR; TCRdb's copy keeps in-frame clones and lacks some. The profile shows about 180,000 clones, around 83% of them singletons. Sequences were obtained from PBMCs or T cells enriched from blood (not recorded which). The source is a man in his forties who had recovered from COVID-19.

This clone was found a few times. The chain couples TRBV3-1 (or the pseudogene TRBV3-2) to TRBJ2-6; D may be TRBD2 (6 bases). The CDR3 contains 16 residues. The germline gives CDR1 LGHDT, CDR2 YNNKEL (reference sequence). V was pared by 0 bases and J by 2 bases, with 8 bases between. As DNA, the CDR3 is TGTGCCAGCAGCCAAGACGGGGGTACTGGGGCCAACGTCCTGACTTTC. This codes for CASSQDGGTGANVLTF.

The rearrangement uses TRBV6-5 and TRBJ1-5; D is uncertain. V gave up 4 bases and J gave up 0 bases, with 7 bases separating them. CDR3 length: 14 amino acids. The germline CDR1 and CDR2 sequences are MNHEY and SVGAGI. CDR3 region: CASSFQASNQPQHF. The DNA of the CDR3 is TGTGCCAGCAGTTTTCAGGCTAGCAATCAGCCCCAGCATTTT.

J is TRBJ2-2 and V is TRBV27, with 8 bases identical to TRBD1. The junction had 8 bases not matched to a gene; V was cut back by 4 bases and J by 4 bases. Germline values: CDR1 MNHEY, CDR2 SMNVEV (reference sequence). The CDR3 is 16 amino acids. The CDR3 loop reads CASSYGDRRGTGELFF. CDR3 bases: TGTGCCAGCAGTTATGGGGACAGGAGGGGCACCGGGGAGCTGTTTTTT.